This record covers a single T cell receptor (beta chain). The ends were cut back, 1 base at V and 11 bases at J, with 9 bases in the middle. CDR1 is MNHNS and CDR2 is SASEGT in the germline V gene. The CDR3 extends over 11 amino acids. The PCR ran on 60 Vbeta and 13 Jbeta primers. Repertoires were generated with immunoSEQ multiplex PCR, while TCRdb's copy carries only in-frame clones and drops some. The sample lists more than 90,000 clones, about 76% occurring once. Healthy donors of bone marrow made up the group. This record comes from a study of cytomegalovirus exposure and HLA in healthy donors. The TCR was taken from a man aged 35 to 55 in good health and CMV-seropositive. The source material was PBMCs. V usage is TRBV6-1 and J usage is TRBJ2-7; tentative D call: TRBD1 (5 bases). The CDR3 sequence is CASSEGGPEYF. CDR3 DNA sequence: TGTGCCAGCAGTGAAGGGGGCCCGGAGTACTTC.